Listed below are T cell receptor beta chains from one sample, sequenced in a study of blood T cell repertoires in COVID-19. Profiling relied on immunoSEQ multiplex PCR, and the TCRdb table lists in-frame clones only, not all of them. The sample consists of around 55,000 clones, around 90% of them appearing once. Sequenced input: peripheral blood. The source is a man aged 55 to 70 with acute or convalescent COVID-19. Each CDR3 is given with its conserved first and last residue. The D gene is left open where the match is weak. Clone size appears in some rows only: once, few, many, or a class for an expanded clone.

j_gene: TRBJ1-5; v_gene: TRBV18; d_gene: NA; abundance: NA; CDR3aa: CASSNENNQPQHF; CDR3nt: TGTGCCAGCTCAAACGAGAATAATCAGCCCCAGCATTTT
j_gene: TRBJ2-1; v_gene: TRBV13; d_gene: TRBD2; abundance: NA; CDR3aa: CASRQTSGRGDEQFF; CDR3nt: TGTGCCAGCAGACAGACTAGCGGGAGAGGTGATGAGCAGTTCTTC
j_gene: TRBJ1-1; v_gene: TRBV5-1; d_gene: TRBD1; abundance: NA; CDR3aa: CASSIRQGARTEAFF; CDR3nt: TGCGCCAGCAGCATCCGACAGGGGGCGCGAACTGAAGCTTTCTTT
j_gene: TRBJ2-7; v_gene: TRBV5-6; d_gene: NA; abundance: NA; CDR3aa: CASSVWWGNYEQYF; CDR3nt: TGTGCCAGCAGCGTATGGTGGGGCAACTACGAGCAGTACTTC
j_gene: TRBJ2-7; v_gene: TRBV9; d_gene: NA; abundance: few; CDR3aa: CASSTDPGAYYEQYF; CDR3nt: TGTGCCAGCAGCACCGACCCTGGGGCGTACTACGAGCAGTACTTC
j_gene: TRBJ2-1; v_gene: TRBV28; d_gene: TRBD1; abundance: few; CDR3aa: CASSVLGTGSYNEQFF; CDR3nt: TGTGCCAGCAGTGTACTGGGGACAGGGTCCTACAATGAGCAGTTCTTC
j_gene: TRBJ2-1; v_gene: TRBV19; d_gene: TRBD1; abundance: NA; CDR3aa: CASSKRTGFGNYNEQFF; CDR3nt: TGTGCCAGTAGTAAACGGACAGGGTTTGGGAACTACAATGAGCAGTTCTTC
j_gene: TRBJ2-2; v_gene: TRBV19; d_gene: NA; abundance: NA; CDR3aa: CASSSGAYNTGELFF; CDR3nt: TGTGCCAGTAGTTCTGGGGCCTACAACACCGGGGAGCTGTTTTTT
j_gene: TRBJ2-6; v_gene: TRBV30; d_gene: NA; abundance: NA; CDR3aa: CAWSVQVPGANVLTF; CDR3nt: TGTGCCTGGAGTGTGCAGGTACCTGGGGCCAACGTCCTGACTTTC
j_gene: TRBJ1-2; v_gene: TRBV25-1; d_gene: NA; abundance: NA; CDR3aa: CASSEAGELKSYGYTF; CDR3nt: TGTGCCAGCAGTGAGGCAGGGGAACTTAAGAGCTATGGCTACACCTTC
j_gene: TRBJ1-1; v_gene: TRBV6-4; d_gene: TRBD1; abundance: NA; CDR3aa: CASKRTGTNTEAFF; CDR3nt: TGTGCCAGCAAGAGGACAGGGACGAACACTGAAGCTTTCTTT
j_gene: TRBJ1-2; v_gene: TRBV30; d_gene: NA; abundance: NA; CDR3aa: CALPRSGANYGYTF; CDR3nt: TGTGCCTTACCCAGGTCGGGAGCGAACTATGGCTACACCTTC
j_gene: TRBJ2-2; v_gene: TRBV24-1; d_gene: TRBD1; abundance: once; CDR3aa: CATTKGRDREGTGELFF; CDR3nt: TGTGCCACCACTAAGGGAAGGGACAGGGAAGGGACCGGGGAGCTGTTTTTT
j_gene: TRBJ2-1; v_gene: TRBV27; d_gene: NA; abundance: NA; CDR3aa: CASSLRARTANEQFF; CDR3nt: TGTGCCAGCAGTCTCCGAGCCCGGACAGCCAATGAGCAGTTCTTC
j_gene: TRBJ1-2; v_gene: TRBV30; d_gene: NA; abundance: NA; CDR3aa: CAWSVTGYGYTF; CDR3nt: TGTGCCTGGAGTGTGACAGGCTATGGCTACACCTTC
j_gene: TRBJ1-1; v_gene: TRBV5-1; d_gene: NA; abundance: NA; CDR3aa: CASSLAATVMNTEAFF; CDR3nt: TGCGCCAGCAGCTTGGCTGCCACAGTAATGAACACTGAAGCTTTCTTT
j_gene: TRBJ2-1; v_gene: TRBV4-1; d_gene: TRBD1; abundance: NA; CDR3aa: CASSLGQGYEQFF; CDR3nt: TGCGCCAGCAGCCTAGGACAGGGTTATGAGCAGTTCTTC
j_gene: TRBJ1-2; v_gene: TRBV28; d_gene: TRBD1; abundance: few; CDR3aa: CASSASGTGIGYTF; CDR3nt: TGTGCCAGCAGTGCCTCCGGGACAGGGATCGGCTACACCTTC
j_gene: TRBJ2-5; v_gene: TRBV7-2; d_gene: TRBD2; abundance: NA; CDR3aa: CASSLDGGVETQYF; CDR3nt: TGTGCCAGCAGCTTAGACGGGGGGGTAGAGACCCAGTACTTC
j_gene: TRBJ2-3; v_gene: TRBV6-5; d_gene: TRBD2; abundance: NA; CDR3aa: CASSQAGGSHTQYF; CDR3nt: TGTGCCAGCAGTCAGGCGGGAGGAAGTCATACGCAGTATTTT
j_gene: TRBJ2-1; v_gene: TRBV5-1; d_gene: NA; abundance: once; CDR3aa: CASTVDGQRNYNEQFF; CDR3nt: TGCGCCAGCACCGTCGATGGACAGAGAAATTACAATGAGCAGTTCTTC
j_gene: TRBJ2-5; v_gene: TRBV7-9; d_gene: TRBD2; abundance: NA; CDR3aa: CASSPRLAANQETQYF; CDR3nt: TGTGCCAGCAGCCCGCGACTAGCGGCAAACCAAGAGACCCAGTACTTC
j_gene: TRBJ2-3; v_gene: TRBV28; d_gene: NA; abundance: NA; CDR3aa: CASSFVAGDTDTQYF; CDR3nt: TGTGCCAGCAGTTTTGTGGCAGGGGATACAGATACGCAGTATTTT
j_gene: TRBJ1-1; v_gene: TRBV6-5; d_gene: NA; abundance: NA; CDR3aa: CASSYRHFGQNTEAFF; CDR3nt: TGTGCCAGCAGTTATCGTCATTTCGGTCAAAACACTGAAGCTTTCTTT
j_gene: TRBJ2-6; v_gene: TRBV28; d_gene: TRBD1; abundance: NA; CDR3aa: CASSSRGLGANVLTF; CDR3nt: TGTGCCAGCAGTTCCAGGGGGCTTGGGGCCAACGTCCTGACTTTC
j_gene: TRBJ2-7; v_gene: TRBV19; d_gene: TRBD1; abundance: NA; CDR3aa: CASSISRTGLYEQYF; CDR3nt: TGTGCCAGTAGTATAAGTCGGACAGGGCTTTACGAGCAGTACTTC